The TCR beta chain under discussion was sequenced for a study of control samples from healthy donors and cancer patients. This CDR3 comprises 14 residues. From germline, CDR1 is MGHDK and CDR2 SYGVNS. V dropped 8 bases and J dropped 5; count of bases not matched to a gene: 6. Only in-frame clones appear in the TCRdb table, and some are missing; sequencing was by immunoSEQ multiplex PCR. The sample yields some 190,000 clones, 91% seen once. The source is a man aged 30 to 45 in good health. This rearrangement joins TRBV25-1 to TRBJ2-7; the match to TRBD2 covers 13 bases. The sample consisted of blood. This chain's CDR3 is CASALAGGPHEQYF. CDR3 nucleotides: TGTGCCAGCGCACTAGCGGGGGGGCCCCACGAGCAGTACTTC.